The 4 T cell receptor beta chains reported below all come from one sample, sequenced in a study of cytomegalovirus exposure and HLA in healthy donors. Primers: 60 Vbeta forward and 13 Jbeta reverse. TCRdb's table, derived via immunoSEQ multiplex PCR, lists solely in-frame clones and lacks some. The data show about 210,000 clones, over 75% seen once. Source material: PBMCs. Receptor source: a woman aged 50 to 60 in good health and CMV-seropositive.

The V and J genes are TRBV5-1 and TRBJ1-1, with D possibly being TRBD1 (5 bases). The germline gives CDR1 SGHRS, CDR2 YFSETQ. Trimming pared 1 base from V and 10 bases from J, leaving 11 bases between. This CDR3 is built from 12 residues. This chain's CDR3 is CASSLKRDSAFF. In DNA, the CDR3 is TGCGCCAGCAGCTTGAAAAGGGACTCAGCTTTCTTT.

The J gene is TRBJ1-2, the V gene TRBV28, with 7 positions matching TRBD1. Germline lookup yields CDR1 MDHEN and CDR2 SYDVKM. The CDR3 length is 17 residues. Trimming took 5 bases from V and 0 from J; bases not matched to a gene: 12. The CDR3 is CASSTQDRRPTNYGYTF. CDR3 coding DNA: TGTGCCAGCAGTACCCAGGACAGGAGACCTACTAACTATGGCTACACCTTC.

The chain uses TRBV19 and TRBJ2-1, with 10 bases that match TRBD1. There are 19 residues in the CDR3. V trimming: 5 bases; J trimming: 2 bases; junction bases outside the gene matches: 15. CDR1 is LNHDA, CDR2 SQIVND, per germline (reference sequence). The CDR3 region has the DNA TGTGCCAGTAGTCCTGGGCTCCCGGGACAGGGGACCCCCTACAATGAGCAGTTCTTC. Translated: CASSPGLPGQGTPYNEQFF.

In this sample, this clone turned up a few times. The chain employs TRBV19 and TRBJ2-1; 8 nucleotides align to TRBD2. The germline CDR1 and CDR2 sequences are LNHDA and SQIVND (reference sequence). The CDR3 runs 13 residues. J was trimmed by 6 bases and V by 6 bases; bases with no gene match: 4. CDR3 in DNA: TGTGCCAGTAGCCTAGGACTAGCCAATGAGCAGTTCTTC. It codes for CASSLGLANEQFF.